This T cell receptor beta chain was captured in a study of CD8+ T cells in alopecia areata. Study at large: Oral tofacitinib (5 to 10 mg twice daily) was administered to treated patients.

As to treatment: oral pan-JAK inhibitor, 5-10 mg twice daily. Study-wide results and caveats: Sequences from scalp samples also cover resident alphabeta T cells of normal skin.

With regard to this clone: Its target is not known.

Extraction and reverse transcription of RNA yielded cDNA as the sequencing template. Libraries were prepared by immunoSEQ multiplex PCR; TCRdb keeps only in-frame clonotypes and omits some of them. The sample includes approximately 190,000 clones, about three fifths seen only once; the top ten take 5.5% to 6%. V shed 8 bases, J shed 4 bases, and the junction held 2 bases outside the gene matches. Germline CDR1 reads MNHEY; CDR2 reads SMNVEV (reference sequence). The CDR3 covers 12 residues. The rearrangement links TRBV27 to TRBJ1-5; 7 positions match TRBD1. Sequencing was performed on CD4+ T cells sorted from blood, taken at week 24, from a patient treated with tofacitinib. This receptor was identified in a human donor with alopecia areata. The CDR3 loop is CASGDRNQPQHF. CDR3 coding DNA: TGTGCCAGCGGGGACAGAAATCAGCCCCAGCATTTT.